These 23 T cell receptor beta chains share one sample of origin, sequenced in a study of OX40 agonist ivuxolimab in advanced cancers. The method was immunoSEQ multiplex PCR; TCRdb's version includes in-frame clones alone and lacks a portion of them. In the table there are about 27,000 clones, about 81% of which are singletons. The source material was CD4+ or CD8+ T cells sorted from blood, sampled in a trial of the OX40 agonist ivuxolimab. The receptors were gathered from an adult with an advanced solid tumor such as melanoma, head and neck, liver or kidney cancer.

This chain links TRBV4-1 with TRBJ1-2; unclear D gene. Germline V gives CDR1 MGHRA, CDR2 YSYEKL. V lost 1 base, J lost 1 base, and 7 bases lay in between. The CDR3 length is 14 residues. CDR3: CASSQGSGNYGYTF. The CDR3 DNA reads TGCGCCAGCAGCCAAGGTTCAGGTAACTATGGCTACACCTTC.

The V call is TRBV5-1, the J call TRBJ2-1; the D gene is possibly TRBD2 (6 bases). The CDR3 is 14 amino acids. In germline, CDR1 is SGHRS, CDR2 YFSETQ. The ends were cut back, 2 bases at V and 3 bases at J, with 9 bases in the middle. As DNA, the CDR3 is TGCGCCAGCAGCTTCCGGGACTTCTACAATGAGCAGTTCTTC. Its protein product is CASSFRDFYNEQFF. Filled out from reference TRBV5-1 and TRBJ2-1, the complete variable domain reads KAGVTQTPRYLIKTRGQQVTLSCSPISGHRSVSWYQQTPGQGLQFLFEYFSETQRNKGNFPGRFSGRQFSNSRSEMNVSTLELGDSALYLCASSFRDFYNEQFFGPGTRLTVL.

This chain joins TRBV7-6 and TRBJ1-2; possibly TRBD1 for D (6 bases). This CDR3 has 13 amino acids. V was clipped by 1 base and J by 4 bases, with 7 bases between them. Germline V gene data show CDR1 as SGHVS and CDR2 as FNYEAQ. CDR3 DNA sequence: TGTGCCAGCAGCTTAGGCAGGGGCTATGGCTACACCTTC. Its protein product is CASSLGRGYGYTF.

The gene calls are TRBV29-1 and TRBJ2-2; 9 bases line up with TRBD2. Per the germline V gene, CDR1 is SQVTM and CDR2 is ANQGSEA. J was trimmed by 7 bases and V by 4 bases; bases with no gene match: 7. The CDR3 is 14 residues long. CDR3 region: CSVALAGVDGELFF. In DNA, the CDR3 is TGCAGCGTTGCGTTAGCGGGAGTGGACGGGGAGCTGTTTTTT.

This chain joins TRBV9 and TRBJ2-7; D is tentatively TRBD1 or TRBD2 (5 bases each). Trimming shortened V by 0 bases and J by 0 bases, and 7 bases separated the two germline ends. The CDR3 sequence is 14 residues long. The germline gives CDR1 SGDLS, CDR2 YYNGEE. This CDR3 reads CASSVGGFSYEQYF. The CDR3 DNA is TGTGCCAGCAGCGTAGGGGGGTTCTCCTACGAGCAGTACTTC.

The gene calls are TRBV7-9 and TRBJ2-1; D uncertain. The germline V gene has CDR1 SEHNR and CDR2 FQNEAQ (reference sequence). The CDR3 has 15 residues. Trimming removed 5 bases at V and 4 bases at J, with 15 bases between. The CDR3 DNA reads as TGTGCCAGCAGCCAAGGGAAGCTTTTGTACAATGAGCAGTTCTTC. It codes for CASSQGKLLYNEQFF.

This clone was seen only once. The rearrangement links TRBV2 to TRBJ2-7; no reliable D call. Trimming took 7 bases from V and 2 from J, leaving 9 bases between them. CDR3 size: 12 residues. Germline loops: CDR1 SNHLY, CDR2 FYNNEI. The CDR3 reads CASIHAAYEQYF. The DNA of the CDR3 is TGTGCCAGCATTCACGCGGCCTACGAGCAGTACTTC.

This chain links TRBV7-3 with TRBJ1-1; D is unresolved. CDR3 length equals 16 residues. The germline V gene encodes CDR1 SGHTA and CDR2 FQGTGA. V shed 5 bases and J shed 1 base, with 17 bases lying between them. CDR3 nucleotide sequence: TGTGCCAGCAGCGACGGATTCAAGGAGGCGAACACTGAAGCTTTCTTT. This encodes CASSDGFKEANTEAFF. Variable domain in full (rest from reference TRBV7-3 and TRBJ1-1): GAGVSQTPSNKVTEKGKYVELRCDPISGHTALYWYRQSLGQGPEFLIYFQGTGAADDSGLPNDRFFAVRPEGSVSTLKIQRTERGDSAVYLCASSDGFKEANTEAFFGQGTRLTVV.

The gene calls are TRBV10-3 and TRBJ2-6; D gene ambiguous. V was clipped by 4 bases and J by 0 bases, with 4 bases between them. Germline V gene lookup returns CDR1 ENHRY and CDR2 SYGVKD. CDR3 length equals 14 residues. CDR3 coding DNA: TGTGCCATCAGTGGCTCCTCTGGGGCCAACGTCCTGACTTTC. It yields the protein CAISGSSGANVLTF.

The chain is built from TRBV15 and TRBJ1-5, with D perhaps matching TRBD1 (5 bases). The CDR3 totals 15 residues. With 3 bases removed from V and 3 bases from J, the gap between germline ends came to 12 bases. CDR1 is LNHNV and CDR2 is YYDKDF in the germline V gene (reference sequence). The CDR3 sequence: CATSRTTASNQPQHF. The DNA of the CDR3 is TGTGCCACCAGCAGGACGACAGCCTCCAATCAGCCCCAGCATTTT.

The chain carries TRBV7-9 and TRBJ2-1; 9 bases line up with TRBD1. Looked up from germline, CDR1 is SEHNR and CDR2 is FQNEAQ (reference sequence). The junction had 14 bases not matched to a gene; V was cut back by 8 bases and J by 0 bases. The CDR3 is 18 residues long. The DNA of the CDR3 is TGTGCCAGCGGCGGGACAGGGTACAACCCTAGCTCCTACAATGAGCAGTTCTTC. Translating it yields CASGGTGYNPSSYNEQFF.

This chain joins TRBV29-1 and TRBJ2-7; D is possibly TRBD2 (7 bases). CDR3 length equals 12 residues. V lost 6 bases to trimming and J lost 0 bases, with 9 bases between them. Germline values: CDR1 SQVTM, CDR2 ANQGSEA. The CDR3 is CSVGGGSYEQYF. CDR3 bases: TGCAGCGTAGGGGGGGGCTCCTACGAGCAGTACTTC.

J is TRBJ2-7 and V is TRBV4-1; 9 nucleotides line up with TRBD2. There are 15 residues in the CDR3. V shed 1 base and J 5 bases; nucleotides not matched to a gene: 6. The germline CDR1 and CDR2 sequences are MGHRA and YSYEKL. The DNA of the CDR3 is TGCGCCAGCAGCCAAGTTATTAGCGGGAGCCACGAGCAGTACTTC. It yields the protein CASSQVISGSHEQYF.

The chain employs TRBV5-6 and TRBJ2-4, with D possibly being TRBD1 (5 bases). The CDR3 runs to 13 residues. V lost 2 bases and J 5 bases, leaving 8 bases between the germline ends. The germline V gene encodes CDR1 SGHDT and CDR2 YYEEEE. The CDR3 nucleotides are TGTGCCAGCAGCTTCCTAGGGGAAAACATTCAGTACTTC. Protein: CASSFLGENIQYF.

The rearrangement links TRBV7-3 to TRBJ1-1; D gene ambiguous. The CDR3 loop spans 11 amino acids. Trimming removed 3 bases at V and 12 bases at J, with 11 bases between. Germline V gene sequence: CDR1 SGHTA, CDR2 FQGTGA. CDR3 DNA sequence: TGTGCCAGCAGCTTCGGAGTCCTGCCTTTCTTT. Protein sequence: CASSFGVLPFF.

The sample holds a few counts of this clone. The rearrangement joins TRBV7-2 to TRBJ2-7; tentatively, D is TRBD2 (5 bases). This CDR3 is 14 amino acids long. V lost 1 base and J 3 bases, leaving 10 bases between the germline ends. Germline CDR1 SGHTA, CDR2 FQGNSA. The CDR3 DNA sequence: TGTGCCAGCAGCTTAGGAGGGTTCGACTACGAGCAGTACTTC. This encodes CASSLGGFDYEQYF.

CDR3 nucleotide sequence: TGTGCCAGTAGTATAAATGGCCAGGCTACCTACGAGCAGTACTTC. Protein product: CASSINGQATYEQYF. The V call is TRBV19, the J call TRBJ2-7; D not certain. The germline gives CDR1 LNHDA, CDR2 SQIVND (reference sequence). The CDR3 sequence is 15 residues long. The V end lost 2 bases, the J end lost 2 bases, and 13 bases lay between the germline ends.

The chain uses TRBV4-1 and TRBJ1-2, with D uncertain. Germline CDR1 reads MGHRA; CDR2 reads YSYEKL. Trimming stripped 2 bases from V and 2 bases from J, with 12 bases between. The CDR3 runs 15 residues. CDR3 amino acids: CASSQLWQENYGYTF. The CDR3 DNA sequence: TGCGCCAGCAGCCAATTGTGGCAGGAGAACTATGGCTACACCTTC.

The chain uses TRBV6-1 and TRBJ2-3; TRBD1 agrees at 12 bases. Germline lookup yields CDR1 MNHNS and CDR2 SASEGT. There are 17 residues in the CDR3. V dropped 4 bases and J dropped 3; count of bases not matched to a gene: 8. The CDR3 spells CASSAVPGQGATDTQYF. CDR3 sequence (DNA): TGTGCCAGCAGTGCGGTACCGGGACAGGGGGCTACAGATACGCAGTATTTT.

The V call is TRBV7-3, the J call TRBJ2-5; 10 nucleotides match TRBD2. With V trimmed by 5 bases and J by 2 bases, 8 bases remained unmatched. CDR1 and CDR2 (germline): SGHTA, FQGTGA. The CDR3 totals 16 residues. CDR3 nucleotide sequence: TGTGCCAGCAGCCCTGGGACTAGCGAAGCACAAGAGACCCAGTACTTC. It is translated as CASSPGTSEAQETQYF.

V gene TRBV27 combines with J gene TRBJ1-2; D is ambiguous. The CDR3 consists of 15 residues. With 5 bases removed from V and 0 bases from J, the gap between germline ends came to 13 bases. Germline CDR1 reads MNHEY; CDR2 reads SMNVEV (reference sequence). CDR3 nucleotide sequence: TGTGCCAGCAGTCCCGGCGGGATTTCTAACTATGGCTACACCTTC. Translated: CASSPGGISNYGYTF.

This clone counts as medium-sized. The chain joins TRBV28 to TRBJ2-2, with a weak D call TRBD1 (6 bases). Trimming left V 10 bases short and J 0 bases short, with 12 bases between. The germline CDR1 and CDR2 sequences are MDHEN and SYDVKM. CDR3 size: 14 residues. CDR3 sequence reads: CATTGYSNTGELFF. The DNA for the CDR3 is TGTGCCACTACAGGGTATTCGAACACCGGGGAGCTGTTTTTT.

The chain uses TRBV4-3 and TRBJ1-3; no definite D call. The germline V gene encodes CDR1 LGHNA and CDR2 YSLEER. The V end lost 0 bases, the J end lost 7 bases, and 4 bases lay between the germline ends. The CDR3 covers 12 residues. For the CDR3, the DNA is TGCGCCAGCAGCCAAGACTGGAACACCATATATTTT. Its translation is CASSQDWNTIYF.